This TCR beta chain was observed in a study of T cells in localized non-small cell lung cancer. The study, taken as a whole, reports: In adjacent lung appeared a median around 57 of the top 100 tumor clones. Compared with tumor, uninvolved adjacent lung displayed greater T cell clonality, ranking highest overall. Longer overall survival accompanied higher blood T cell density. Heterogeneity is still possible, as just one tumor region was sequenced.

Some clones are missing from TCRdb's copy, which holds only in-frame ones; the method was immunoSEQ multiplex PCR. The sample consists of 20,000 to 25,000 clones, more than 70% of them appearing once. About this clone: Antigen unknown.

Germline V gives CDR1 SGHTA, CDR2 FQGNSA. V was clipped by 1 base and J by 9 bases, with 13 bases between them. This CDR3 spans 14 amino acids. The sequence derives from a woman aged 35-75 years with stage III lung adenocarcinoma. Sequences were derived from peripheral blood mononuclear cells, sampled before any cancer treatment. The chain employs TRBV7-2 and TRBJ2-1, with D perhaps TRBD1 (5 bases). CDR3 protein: CASSLGDSHGEQFF. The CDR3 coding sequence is TGTGCCAGCAGCTTAGGAGACAGCCATGGTGAGCAGTTCTTC.